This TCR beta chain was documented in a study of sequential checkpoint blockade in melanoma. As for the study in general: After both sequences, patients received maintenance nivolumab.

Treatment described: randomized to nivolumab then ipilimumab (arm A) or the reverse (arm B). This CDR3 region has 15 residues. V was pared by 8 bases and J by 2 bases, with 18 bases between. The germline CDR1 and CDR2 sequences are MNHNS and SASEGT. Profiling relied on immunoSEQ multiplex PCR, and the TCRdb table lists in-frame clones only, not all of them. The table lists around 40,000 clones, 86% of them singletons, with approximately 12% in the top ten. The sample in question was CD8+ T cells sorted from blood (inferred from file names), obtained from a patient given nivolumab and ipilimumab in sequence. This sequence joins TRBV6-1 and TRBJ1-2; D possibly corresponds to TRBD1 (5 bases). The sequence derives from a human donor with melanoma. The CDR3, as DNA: TGTGCCAGCGGTTGGGGGGGAGGGTTCAACTATGGCTACACCTTC. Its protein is CASGWGGGFNYGYTF.